Below are 15 T cell receptor beta chains sequenced from a single sample in a study of tumor-infiltrating lymphocytes in localized non-small cell lung cancer. Sequencing used immunoSEQ multiplex PCR; TCRdb keeps in-frame clones, though not all of them. The data contain some 21,000 clones, 80% of them seen just once; the ten biggest clones take up approximately 3.6%. Sequenced input: lung tumor tissue. These receptors all come from a human donor with non-small cell lung cancer.

This clone is medium-sized within its sample. CDR3 sequence reads: CASSPTSSGSVGETQYF. CDR3 nucleotides: TGTGCCAGCTCACCAACGTCTAGCGGGAGCGTTGGGGAGACCCAGTACTTC. The gene calls are TRBV18 and TRBJ2-5, with 10 bases identical to TRBD2. This CDR3 has 17 residues. After removal of 2 bases from V and 5 bases from J, the junction contained 11 bases not matched to a gene. Germline V gives CDR1 KGHSH, CDR2 LQKENI.

The rearrangement links TRBV6-6 to TRBJ1-5; D is ambiguous. The CDR3 has 14 residues. Trimming took 1 base from V and 0 from J, leaving 4 bases between them. CDR1 is MNHNY and CDR2 is SVGAGI in the germline V gene (reference sequence). The chain's CDR3 is CASSYFDSNQPQHF. The CDR3 DNA follows: TGTGCCAGCAGTTACTTCGATAGCAATCAGCCCCAGCATTTT.

The chain links TRBV7-3 to TRBJ2-7, with a weak D call TRBD2 (6 bases). This CDR3 contains 13 residues. Germline V CDR1 and CDR2: SGHTA, FQGTGA. V lost 2 bases and J 8 bases, leaving 13 bases between the germline ends. The CDR3, as DNA: TGTGCCAGCAGCTTAGGCCTGGAGGGGCAGCAGTACTTC. It translates to CASSLGLEGQQYF.

V usage is TRBV9 and J usage is TRBJ1-4, with D maybe TRBD1 (5 bases). Trimming removed 4 bases at V and 8 bases at J, with 15 bases between. The CDR3 runs 14 residues. CDR1 and CDR2 from the germline V gene are SGDLS and YYNGEE. CDR3 in DNA: TGTGCCAGCAGCCCCCGAGGGGCGGAGGAAAAACTGTTTTTT. This sequence encodes CASSPRGAEEKLFF.

This clone was seen more than once but under ten times. This sequence joins TRBV19 and TRBJ2-2, with D hard to call. This CDR3 is built from 13 residues. Between the trimmed V and J ends, which lost 7 bases and 0 bases, there was a span of 6 bases. The germline gives CDR1 LNHDA, CDR2 SQIVND (reference sequence). The DNA of the CDR3 is TGTGCCAGTACCAATACGAACACCGGGGAGCTGTTTTTT. Residues: CASTNTNTGELFF.

In its sample, this clone was seen a few times. The J gene is TRBJ2-7, the V gene TRBV19, with D perhaps TRBD2 (6 bases). The CDR3 contains 14 residues. V gave up 3 bases and J gave up 4 bases, with 13 bases separating them. Germline V CDR1 and CDR2: LNHDA, SQIVND (reference sequence). CDR3 sequence reads: CASSIGAGTYEQYF. DNA of the CDR3: TGTGCCAGTAGTATCGGGGCAGGGACTTACGAGCAGTACTTC.

This clone is medium-sized. The V and J genes are TRBV6-6 and TRBJ2-5; D call uncertain. The CDR3 length is 11 residues. The germline V gene has CDR1 MNHNY and CDR2 SVGAGI (reference sequence). The V end lost 10 bases, the J end lost 5 bases, and 11 bases lay between the germline ends. CDR3 sequence reads: CATKDYETQYF. In DNA, the CDR3 is TGTGCCACTAAGGATTACGAGACCCAGTACTTC.

The chain is built from TRBV6-1 and TRBJ1-3; no definite D call. With 5 bases removed from V and 0 bases from J, the gap between germline ends came to 8 bases. Germline V gene sequence: CDR1 MNHNS, CDR2 SASEGT. The CDR3 is made up of 14 amino acids. CDR3 amino acids: CASSFQRSGNTIYF. As DNA, the CDR3 is TGTGCCAGCAGTTTCCAGCGCTCTGGAAACACCATATATTTT.

This clone counts as medium-sized. The chain uses TRBV28 and TRBJ2-2; D gene ambiguous. CDR3 length: 15 residues. V was trimmed by 3 bases and J by 1 base, leaving 9 bases between them. Germline V gene sequence: CDR1 MDHEN, CDR2 SYDVKM. The chain's CDR3 is CASSLDQRNTGELFF. DNA for the CDR3: TGTGCCAGCAGTTTGGACCAACGGAACACCGGGGAGCTGTTTTTT. The full variable domain, rest sourced from reference TRBV28 and TRBJ2-2, is DVKVTQSSRYLVKRTGEKVFLECVQDMDHENMFWYRQDPGLGLRLIYFSYDVKMKEKGDIPEGYSVSREKKERFSLILESASTNQTSMYLCASSLDQRNTGELFFGEGSRLTVL.

The chain couples TRBV5-4 to TRBJ2-3; no definite D call. This CDR3 region has 16 residues. Germline V CDR1 and CDR2: SGHNT, YYREEE (reference sequence). V shed 4 bases and J shed 0 bases, with 15 bases lying between them. In nucleotides, the CDR3 is TGTGCCAGCAGCCCTAGAAGGGCGGCTAGCACAGATACGCAGTATTTT. Translated, it gives CASSPRRAASTDTQYF.

The chain joins TRBV6-1 to TRBJ1-4, with a weak D call TRBD1 (5 bases). CDR1 is MNHNS and CDR2 is SASEGT in the germline V gene. V was pared by 2 bases and J by 8 bases, with 12 bases between. The CDR3 loop spans 14 amino acids. The CDR3 DNA reads as TGTGCCAGCAGTGAATGGCAGGGAGGCGAAAAACTGTTTTTT. Translating it yields CASSEWQGGEKLFF.

The rearrangement links TRBV9 to TRBJ2-2; tentatively, D is TRBD1 or TRBD2 (5 bases each). Trimming pared 4 bases from V and 10 bases from J, leaving 17 bases between. The CDR3 is 14 residues long. Per germline, CDR1 SGDLS and CDR2 YYNGEE. Here the CDR3 DNA reads TGTGCCAGCAGCCGTGTCCCTCAGGGAGAGGAGCTGTTTTTT. Its protein is CASSRVPQGEELFF.

This rearrangement joins TRBV4-3 to TRBJ1-2; D not certain. The V gene lost 0 bases and the J gene lost 4 bases, with 12 bases spanning the gap. Germline values: CDR1 LGHNA, CDR2 YSLEER. This CDR3 has 15 residues. The CDR3 loop reads CASSQDRASIYGYTF. For the CDR3, the DNA is TGCGCCAGCAGCCAAGACCGGGCGTCAATCTATGGCTACACCTTC.

This clone showed up just once. This rearrangement joins TRBV30 to TRBJ1-4; D might be TRBD1 (5 bases). The germline V gene has CDR1 GTSNPN and CDR2 SVGIG (reference sequence). This CDR3 has 16 amino acids. The ends were cut back, 4 bases at V and 0 bases at J, with 15 bases in the middle. CDR3 DNA: TGTGCCTGGAATTGGGGCCCGGCCCCAACTAATGAAAAACTGTTTTTT. The encoded protein is CAWNWGPAPTNEKLFF.

The chain has TRBV11-3 and TRBJ2-5; 12 positions match TRBD2. The germline V gene encodes CDR1 SGHNT and CDR2 YENEEA. The V segment lost 5 bases and the J segment 4 bases; nucleotides outside the gene matches: 2. The CDR3 loop spans 14 amino acids. CDR3 coding DNA: TGTGCCAGCAGCCCGGGACTAGCGGGAGAGACCCAGTACTTC. Amino acids: CASSPGLAGETQYF.